This T cell receptor (beta chain) was captured in a study of OX40 agonist ivuxolimab in advanced cancers. Study at large: Previous treatment with anti-PD-1, anti-PD-L1 or anti-CTLA-4 therapy was allowed; 40% had received some.

The CDR3 contains 16 residues. Germline V gives CDR1 LNHDA, CDR2 SQIVND (reference sequence). V was shortened by 0 bases and J by 0 bases, with 12 bases between the two germline ends. Worth noting for this clone: Its antigen is unidentified.

Sequencing used immunoSEQ multiplex PCR; TCRdb keeps in-frame clones, though not all of them. The table shows about 64,000 clones, with approximately 90% occurring only once. Study results and limitations: People who partly responded at 0.1-3.0 mg/kg had some of the least clonal expansion seen. On average, CD8+ T cells had more expanded clones than CD4+.

The source was CD4+ or CD8+ T cells sorted from blood, collected in a trial of the OX40 agonist ivuxolimab. This receptor was obtained from an adult with an advanced solid tumor such as melanoma, head and neck, liver or kidney cancer. V and J are TRBV19 and TRBJ2-7; weak D call: TRBD1 (6 bases). The chain's CDR3 is CASSIETGRLSYEQYF. DNA of the CDR3: TGTGCCAGTAGTATAGAGACAGGCCGGCTCTCCTACGAGCAGTACTTC.